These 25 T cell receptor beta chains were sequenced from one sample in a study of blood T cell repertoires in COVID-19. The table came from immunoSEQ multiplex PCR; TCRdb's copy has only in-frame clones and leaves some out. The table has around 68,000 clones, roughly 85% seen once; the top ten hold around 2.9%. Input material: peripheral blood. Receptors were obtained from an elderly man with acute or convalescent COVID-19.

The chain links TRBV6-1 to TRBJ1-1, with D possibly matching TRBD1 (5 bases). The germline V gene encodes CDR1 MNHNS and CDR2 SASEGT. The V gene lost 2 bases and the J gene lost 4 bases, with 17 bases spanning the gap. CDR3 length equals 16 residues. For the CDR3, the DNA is TGTGCCAGCAGTGAAATTTTCGGGGGGGTGGGCACTGAAGCTTTCTTT. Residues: CASSEIFGGVGTEAFF.

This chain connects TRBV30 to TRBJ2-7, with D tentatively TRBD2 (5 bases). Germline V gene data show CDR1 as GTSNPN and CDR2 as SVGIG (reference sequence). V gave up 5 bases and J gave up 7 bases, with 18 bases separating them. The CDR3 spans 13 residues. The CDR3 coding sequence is TGTGCCTGGCCTAGCCGATTGGTTAAGGAGCAGTACTTC. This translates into CAWPSRLVKEQYF.

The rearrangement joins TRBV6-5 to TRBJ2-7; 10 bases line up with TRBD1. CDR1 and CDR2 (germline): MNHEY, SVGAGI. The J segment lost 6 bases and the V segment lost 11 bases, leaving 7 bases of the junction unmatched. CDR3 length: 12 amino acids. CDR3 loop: CAVGTGDSEQYF. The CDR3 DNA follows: TGTGCCGTCGGGACAGGGGATTCCGAGCAGTACTTC.

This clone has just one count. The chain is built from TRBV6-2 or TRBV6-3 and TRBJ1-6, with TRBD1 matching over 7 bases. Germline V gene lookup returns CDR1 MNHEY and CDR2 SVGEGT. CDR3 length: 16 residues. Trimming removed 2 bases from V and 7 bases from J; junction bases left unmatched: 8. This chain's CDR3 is CASSYPRAGGNSPLHF. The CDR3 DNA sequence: TGTGCCAGCAGTTACCCCCGGGCAGGGGGAAATTCACCCCTCCACTTT.

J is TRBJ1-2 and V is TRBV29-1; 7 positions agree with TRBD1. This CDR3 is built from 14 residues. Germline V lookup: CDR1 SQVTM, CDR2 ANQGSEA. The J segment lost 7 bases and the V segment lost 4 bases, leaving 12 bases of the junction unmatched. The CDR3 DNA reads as TGCAGCGTTGTTTTAGGGGGCGCCCATCGTGGCTACACCTTC. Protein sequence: CSVVLGGAHRGYTF.

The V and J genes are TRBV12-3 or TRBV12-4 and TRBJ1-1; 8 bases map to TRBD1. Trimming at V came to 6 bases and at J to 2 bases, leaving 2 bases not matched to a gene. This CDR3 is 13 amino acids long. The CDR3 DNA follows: TGTGCCAGCAGAGGACAGGGAAACACTGAAGCTTTCTTT. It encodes CASRGQGNTEAFF.

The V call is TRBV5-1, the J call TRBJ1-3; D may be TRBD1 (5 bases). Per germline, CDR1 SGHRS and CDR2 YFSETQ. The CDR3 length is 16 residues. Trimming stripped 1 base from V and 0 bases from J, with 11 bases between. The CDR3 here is CASSLTWGFSGNTIYF. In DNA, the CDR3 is TGCGCCAGCAGCTTGACGTGGGGCTTCTCTGGAAACACCATATATTTT.

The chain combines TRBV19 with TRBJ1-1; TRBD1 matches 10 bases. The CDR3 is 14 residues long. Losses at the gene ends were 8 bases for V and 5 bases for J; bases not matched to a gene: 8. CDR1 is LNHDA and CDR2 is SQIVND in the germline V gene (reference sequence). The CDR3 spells CASVDRGRGTEAFF. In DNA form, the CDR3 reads TGTGCCAGTGTAGACAGGGGGCGAGGAACTGAAGCTTTCTTT.

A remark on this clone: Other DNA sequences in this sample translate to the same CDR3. The CDR3 sequence: CASSLTGGLYEQYF. Here the CDR3 DNA reads TGTGCCAGCAGCTTAACGGGAGGGCTTTACGAGCAGTACTTC. The chain uses TRBV7-8 and TRBJ2-7, with 8 bases lining up with TRBD2. This CDR3 is 14 amino acids long. V shed 2 bases and J 4 bases; nucleotides not matched to a gene: 4. Germline CDR1 is SGHVS and CDR2 is FQNEAQ.

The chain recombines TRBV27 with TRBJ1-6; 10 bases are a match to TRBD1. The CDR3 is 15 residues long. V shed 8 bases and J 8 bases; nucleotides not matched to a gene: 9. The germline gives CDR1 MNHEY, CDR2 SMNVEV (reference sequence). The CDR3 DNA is TGTGCCAGCGGCCCTTGGACAGGGGGTGATTCACCCCTCCACTTT. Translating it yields CASGPWTGGDSPLHF.

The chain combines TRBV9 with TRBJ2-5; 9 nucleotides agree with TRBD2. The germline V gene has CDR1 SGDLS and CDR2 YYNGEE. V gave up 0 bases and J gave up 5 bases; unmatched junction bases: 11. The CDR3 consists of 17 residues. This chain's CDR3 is CASSVGGALAGFETQYF. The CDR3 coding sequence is TGTGCCAGCAGCGTAGGGGGGGCACTAGCGGGTTTTGAGACCCAGTACTTC.

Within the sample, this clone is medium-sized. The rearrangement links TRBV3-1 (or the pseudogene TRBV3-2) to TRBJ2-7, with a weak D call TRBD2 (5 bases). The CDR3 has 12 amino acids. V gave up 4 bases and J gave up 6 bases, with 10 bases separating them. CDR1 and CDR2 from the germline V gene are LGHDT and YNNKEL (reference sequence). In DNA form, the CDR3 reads TGTGCCAGCAGCCTGAGGGCGGGCGAGCAGTACTTC. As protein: CASSLRAGEQYF.

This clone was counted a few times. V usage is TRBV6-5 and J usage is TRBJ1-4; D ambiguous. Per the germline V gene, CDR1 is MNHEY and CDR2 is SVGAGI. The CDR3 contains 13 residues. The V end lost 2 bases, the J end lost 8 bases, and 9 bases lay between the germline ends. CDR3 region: CASSYGLGEKLFF. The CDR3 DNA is TGTGCCAGCAGTTACGGACTTGGAGAAAAACTGTTTTTT.

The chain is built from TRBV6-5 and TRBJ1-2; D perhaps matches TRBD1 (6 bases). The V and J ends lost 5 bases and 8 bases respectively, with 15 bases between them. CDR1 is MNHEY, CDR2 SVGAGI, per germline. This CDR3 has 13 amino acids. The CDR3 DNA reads TGTGCCAGCAGTAGAACGGGGGGGCCAGGCTACACCTTC. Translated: CASSRTGGPGYTF.

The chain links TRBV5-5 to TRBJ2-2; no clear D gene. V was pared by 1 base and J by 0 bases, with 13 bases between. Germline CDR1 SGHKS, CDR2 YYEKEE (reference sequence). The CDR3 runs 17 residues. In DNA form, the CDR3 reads TGTGCCAGCAGCTTGCTGTTCGCAGGCGCGAACACCGGGGAGCTGTTTTTT. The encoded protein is CASSLLFAGANTGELFF.

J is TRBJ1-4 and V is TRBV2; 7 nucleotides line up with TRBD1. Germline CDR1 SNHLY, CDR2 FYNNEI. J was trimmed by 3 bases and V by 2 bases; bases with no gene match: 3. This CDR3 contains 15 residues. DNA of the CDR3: TGTGCCAGCAGTGAAACAGGGGTCCCTAATGAAAAACTGTTTTTT. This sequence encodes CASSETGVPNEKLFF.

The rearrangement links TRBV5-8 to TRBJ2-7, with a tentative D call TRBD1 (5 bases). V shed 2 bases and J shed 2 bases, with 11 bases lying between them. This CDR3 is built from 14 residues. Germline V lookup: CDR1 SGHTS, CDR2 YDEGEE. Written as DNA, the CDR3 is TGTGCCAGCAGCTTTCGACAGTCAGCCTACGAGCAGTACTTC. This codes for CASSFRQSAYEQYF.

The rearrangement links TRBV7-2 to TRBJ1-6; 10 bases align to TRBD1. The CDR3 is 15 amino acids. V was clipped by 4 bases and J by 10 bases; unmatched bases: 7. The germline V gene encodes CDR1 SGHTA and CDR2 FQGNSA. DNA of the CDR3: TGTGCCAGCAGCTCGGGACAGGGGCGGTTCTCACCCCTCCACTTT. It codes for CASSSGQGRFSPLHF.

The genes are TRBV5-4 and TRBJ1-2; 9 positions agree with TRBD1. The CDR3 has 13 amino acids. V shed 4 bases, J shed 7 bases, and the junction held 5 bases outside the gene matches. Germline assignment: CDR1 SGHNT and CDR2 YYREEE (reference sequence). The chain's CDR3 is CASSPGDRAGYTF. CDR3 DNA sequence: TGTGCCAGCAGCCCTGGGGACAGGGCTGGCTACACCTTC.

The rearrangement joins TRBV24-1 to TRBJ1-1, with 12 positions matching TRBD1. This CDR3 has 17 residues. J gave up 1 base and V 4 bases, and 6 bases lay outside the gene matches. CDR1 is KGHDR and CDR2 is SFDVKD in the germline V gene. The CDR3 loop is CATSDRGQGAENTEAFF. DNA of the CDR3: TGTGCCACCAGTGACCGGGGACAGGGGGCTGAGAACACTGAAGCTTTCTTT.

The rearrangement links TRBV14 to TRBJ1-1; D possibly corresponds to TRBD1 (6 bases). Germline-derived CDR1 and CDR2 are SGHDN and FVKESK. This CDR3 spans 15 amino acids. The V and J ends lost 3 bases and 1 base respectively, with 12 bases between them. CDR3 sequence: CASSQQGFANTEAFF. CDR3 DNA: TGTGCCAGCAGCCAGCAGGGGTTTGCGAACACTGAAGCTTTCTTT.

CDR3 in amino acids: CASSQVGQGAASGANVLTF. Written as DNA, the CDR3 is TGCGCCAGCAGCCAAGTGGGACAGGGGGCAGCCTCTGGGGCCAACGTCCTGACTTTC. The chain links TRBV4-1 to TRBJ2-6; 12 bases match TRBD1. The length of the CDR3 is 19 residues. Germline loops: CDR1 MGHRA, CDR2 YSYEKL. The V gene end was trimmed by 1 base and the J gene end by 0 bases; junction bases not matched to a gene: 4.

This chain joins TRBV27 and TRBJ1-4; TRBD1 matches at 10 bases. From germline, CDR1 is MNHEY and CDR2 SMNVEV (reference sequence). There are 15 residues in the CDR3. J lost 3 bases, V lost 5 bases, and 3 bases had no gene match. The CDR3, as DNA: TGTGCCAGCAGTCGACAGGGGGCAGCTAATGAAAAACTGTTTTTT. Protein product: CASSRQGAANEKLFF.

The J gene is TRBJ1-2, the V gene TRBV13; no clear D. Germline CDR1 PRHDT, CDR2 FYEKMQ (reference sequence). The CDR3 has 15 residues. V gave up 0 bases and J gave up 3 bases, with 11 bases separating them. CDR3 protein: CASSLGSAGDYGYTF. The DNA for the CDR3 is TGTGCCAGCAGCTTAGGGTCAGCGGGAGACTATGGCTACACCTTC.

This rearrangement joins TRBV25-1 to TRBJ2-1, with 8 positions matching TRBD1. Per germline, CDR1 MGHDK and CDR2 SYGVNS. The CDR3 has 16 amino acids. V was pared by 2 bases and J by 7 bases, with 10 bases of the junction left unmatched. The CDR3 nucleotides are TGTGCCAGCAGTGAAGTCCGGACAGGGCTAATGAATGAGCAGTTCTTC. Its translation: CASSEVRTGLMNEQFF.